Presented here are 4 T cell receptor beta chains from one specimen sequenced in a study of neurological immune-mediated disorders. Each CDR3 protein is one row after TCRdb ran MiXCR on the 5' RACE reads. The sample contains 60,000 or so distinct CDR3 sequences, approximately 10% of which appear only once. The specimen sequenced was PBMCs. The source of these receptors is a man between 60 and 75 years old in good health.

This clonotype was detected many times. The CDR3 bases are TGTGCCAGCAGTTTGGGACAGGGCATGAACACTGAAGCTTTCTTT. Protein product: CASSLGQGMNTEAFF. The rearrangement links TRBV12-3 or TRBV12-4 to TRBJ1-1, with 9 bases matching TRBD1. J gave up 0 bases and V 3 bases, and 2 bases lay outside the gene matches. This CDR3 has 15 residues.

This clonotype was counted many times. The chain links TRBV20-1 to TRBJ1-3; D is ambiguous. The CDR3 is 15 amino acids. Trimming pared 3 bases from V and 0 bases from J, leaving 12 bases between. The germline V gene has CDR1 DFQATT and CDR2 SNEGSKA (reference sequence). For the CDR3, the DNA is TGCAGTGCTAGGGGTGCAGAGAGCTCTGGAAACACCATATATTTT. Protein sequence: CSARGAESSGNTIYF.

At least ten counts were recorded for this clonotype. The rearrangement uses TRBV6-1 and TRBJ2-3; a possible D gene is TRBD2 (5 bases). The CDR3 is 15 amino acids. Germline loops: CDR1 MNHNS, CDR2 SASEGT. V was shortened by 1 base and J by 1 base, with 9 bases between the two germline ends. CDR3 protein: CASSEVVRGTDTQYF. The CDR3 coding sequence is TGTGCCAGCAGTGAAGTGGTGCGGGGCACAGATACGCAGTATTTT.

Many counts were recorded for this clonotype. This sequence joins TRBV24-1 and TRBJ2-5; maybe TRBD1 (6 bases). Between the trimmed V and J ends, which lost 3 bases and 2 bases, there was a span of 21 bases. CDR3 length: 18 amino acids. Germline CDR1 is KGHDR and CDR2 is SFDVKD. Here the CDR3 reads CATSDTTPMDSSQETQYF. In nucleotides, the CDR3 is TGTGCCACCAGTGATACTACACCCATGGACAGCTCTCAAGAGACCCAGTACTTC.